A selection of T cell receptor beta chains follows, all from one sample in a study of OX40 agonist ivuxolimab in advanced cancers. Method: immunoSEQ multiplex PCR; TCRdb's copy keeps in-frame clones and lacks some. Of about 59,000 clones in the sample, approximately 80% were seen once. The sequencing here drew on CD4+ or CD8+ T cells sorted from blood, taken in a trial of the OX40 agonist ivuxolimab. The source of these receptors is an adult with an advanced solid tumor such as melanoma, head and neck, liver or kidney cancer. CDR3s include the opening cysteine and the closing phenylalanine or tryptophan. A D gene is named only where the DNA matches it firmly. Rows give clone size only sometimes, using once, few, many, or a class for an expanded clone.

j_call v_call d_call clone_size cdr3_aa cdr3_nt
TRBJ1-5 TRBV7-6 NA NA CASSFSENQPQHF TGTGCCAGCAGCTTCTCGGAGAATCAGCCCCAGCATTTT
TRBJ1-6 TRBV19 TRBD1 NA CASSIAGQGGYNSPLHF TGTGCCAGTAGTATAGCTGGACAGGGGGGGTATAATTCACCCCTCCACTTT
TRBJ2-7 TRBV28 TRBD2 NA CASLPPSGVSYEQYF TGTGCCAGCCTTCCGCCTAGCGGGGTCTCCTACGAGCAGTACTTC
TRBJ2-7 TRBV10-3 NA NA CAISGGDGYEQYF TGTGCCATCAGCGGGGGCGACGGGTACGAGCAGTACTTC
TRBJ1-1 TRBV11-2 NA NA CASAPISHTEAFF TGTGCCAGCGCGCCGATTTCCCACACTGAAGCTTTCTTT
TRBJ2-3 TRBV7-2 TRBD2 NA CASSFSGGGSDTQYF TGTGCCAGCAGCTTTAGCGGGGGGGGATCAGATACGCAGTATTTT
TRBJ2-3 TRBV6-5 NA once CASRASGSTDTQYF TGTGCCAGCAGGGCCAGCGGTAGCACAGATACGCAGTATTTT
TRBJ2-3 TRBV28 NA NA CASSSVGQGNGVGTQYF TGTGCCAGCAGTTCCGTGGGGCAGGGGAACGGGGTGGGCACGCAGTATTTT
TRBJ1-2 TRBV19 NA NA CASSGAGRGYTF TGTGCCAGTAGTGGGGCAGGGAGAGGCTACACCTTC
TRBJ2-3 TRBV5-4 NA NA CASSLWRVLDTQYF TGTGCCAGCAGCTTGTGGCGGGTATTAGATACGCAGTATTTT
TRBJ2-1 TRBV19 NA NA CATNPRGIIGEQFF TGTGCCACCAATCCCCGGGGCATCATAGGTGAGCAGTTCTTC
TRBJ2-5 TRBV18 TRBD1 NA CASSPPTDRGRETQYF TGTGCCAGCTCACCCCCGACGGACAGGGGGCGAGAGACCCAGTACTTC
TRBJ2-1 TRBV9 NA NA CASSSRGLGAEQFF TGTGCCAGCAGCTCCAGAGGACTCGGGGCTGAGCAGTTCTTC
TRBJ2-1 TRBV30 NA NA CAWRQGGLEQFF TGTGCCTGGCGACAGGGAGGCTTGGAGCAGTTCTTC